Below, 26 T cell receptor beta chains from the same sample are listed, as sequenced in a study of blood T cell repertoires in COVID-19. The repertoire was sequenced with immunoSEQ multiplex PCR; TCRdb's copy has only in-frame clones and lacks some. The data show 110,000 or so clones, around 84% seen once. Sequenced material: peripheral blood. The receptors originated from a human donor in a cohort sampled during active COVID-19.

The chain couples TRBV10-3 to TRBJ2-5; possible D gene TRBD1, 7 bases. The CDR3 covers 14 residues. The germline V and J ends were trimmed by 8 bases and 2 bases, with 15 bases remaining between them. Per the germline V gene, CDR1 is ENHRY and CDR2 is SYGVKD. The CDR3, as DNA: TGTGCCATCGGCGGGACAGATAAACAAGAGACCCAGTACTTC. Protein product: CAIGGTDKQETQYF.

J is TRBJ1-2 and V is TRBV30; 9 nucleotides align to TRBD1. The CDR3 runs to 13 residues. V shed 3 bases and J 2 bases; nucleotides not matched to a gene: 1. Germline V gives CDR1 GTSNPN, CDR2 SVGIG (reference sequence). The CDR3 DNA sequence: TGTGCCTGGAGGACAGGGGGGAACTATGGCTACACCTTC. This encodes CAWRTGGNYGYTF.

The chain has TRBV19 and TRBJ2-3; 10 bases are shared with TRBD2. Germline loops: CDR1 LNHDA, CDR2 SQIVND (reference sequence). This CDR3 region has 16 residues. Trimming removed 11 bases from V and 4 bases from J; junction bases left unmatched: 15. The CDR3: CARPGWSGGAPDTQYF. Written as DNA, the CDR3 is TGTGCCCGGCCGGGGTGGAGCGGGGGGGCCCCAGATACGCAGTATTTT.

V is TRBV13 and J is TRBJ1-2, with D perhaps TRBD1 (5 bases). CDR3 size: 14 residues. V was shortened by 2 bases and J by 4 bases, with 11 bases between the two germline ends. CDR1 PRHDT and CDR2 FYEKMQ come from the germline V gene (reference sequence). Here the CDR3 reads CASSLTGTSYGYTF. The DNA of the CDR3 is TGTGCCAGCAGCTTAACGGGGACTTCCTATGGCTACACCTTC.

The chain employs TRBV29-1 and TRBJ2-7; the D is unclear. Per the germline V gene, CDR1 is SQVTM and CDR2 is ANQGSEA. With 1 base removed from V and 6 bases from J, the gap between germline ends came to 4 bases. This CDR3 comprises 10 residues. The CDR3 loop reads CSVEAGEQYF. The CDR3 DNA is TGCAGCGTTGAAGCCGGCGAGCAGTACTTC.

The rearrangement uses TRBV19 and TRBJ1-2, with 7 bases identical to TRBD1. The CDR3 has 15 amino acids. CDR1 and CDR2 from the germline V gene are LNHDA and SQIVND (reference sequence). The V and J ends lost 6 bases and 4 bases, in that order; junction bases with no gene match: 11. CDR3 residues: CASRLTGAPLYGYTF. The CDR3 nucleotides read TGTGCCAGTAGACTTACAGGGGCGCCACTCTATGGCTACACCTTC.

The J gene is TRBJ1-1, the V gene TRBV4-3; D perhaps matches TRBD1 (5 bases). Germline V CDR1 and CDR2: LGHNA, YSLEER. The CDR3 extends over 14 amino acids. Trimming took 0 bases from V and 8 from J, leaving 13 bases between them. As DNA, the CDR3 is TGCGCCAGCAGCCAAGATCAGGGCAACAACGAAGCTTTCTTT. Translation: CASSQDQGNNEAFF.

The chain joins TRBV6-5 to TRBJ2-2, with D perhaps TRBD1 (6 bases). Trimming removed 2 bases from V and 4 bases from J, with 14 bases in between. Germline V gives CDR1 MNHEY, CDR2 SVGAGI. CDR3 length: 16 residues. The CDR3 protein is CASSYDNQGRTGELFF. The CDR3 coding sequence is TGTGCCAGCAGTTACGACAATCAGGGGCGCACCGGGGAGCTGTTTTTT.

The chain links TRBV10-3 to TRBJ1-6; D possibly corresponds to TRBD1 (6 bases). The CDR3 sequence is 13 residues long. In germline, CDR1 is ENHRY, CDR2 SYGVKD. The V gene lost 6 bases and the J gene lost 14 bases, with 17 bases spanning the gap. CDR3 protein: CAISRDTGAALHF. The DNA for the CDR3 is TGTGCCATCAGCCGGGACACAGGAGCGGCCCTCCACTTT.

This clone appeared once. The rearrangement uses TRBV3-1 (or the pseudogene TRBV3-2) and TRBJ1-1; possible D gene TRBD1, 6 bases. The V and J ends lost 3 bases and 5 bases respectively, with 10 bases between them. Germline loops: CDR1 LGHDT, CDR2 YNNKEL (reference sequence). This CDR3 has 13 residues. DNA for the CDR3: TGTGCCAGCAGCCAGACAGGAGAGACTGAAGCTTTCTTT. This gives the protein CASSQTGETEAFF.

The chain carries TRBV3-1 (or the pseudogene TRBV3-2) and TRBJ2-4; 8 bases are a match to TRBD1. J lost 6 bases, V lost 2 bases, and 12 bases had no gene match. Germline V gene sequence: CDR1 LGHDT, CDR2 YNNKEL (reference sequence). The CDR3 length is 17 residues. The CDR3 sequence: CASSQPRTGTGLNIQYF. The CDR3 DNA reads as TGTGCCAGCAGCCAACCACGAACCGGGACAGGTTTAAACATTCAGTACTTC.

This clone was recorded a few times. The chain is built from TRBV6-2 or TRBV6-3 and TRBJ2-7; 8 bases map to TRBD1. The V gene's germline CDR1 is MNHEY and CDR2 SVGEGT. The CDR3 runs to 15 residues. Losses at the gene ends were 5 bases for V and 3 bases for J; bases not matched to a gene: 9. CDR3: CASSRDRGDRYEQYF. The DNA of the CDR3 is TGTGCCAGCAGTAGAGACAGGGGCGATCGCTACGAGCAGTACTTC.

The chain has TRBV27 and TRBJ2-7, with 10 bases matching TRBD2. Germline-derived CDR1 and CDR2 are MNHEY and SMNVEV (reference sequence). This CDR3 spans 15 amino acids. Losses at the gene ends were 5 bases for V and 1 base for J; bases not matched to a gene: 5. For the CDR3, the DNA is TGTGCCAGCAGTCACACTAGCGGGGTATCCTACGAGCAGTACTTC. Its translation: CASSHTSGVSYEQYF.

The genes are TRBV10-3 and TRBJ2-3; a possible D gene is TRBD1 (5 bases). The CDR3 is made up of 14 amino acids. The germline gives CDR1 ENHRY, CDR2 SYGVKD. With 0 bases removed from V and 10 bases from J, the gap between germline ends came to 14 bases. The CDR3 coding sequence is TGTGCCATCAGTGAGTCGGGCAGGGATTACGCGCAGTATTTT. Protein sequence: CAISESGRDYAQYF.

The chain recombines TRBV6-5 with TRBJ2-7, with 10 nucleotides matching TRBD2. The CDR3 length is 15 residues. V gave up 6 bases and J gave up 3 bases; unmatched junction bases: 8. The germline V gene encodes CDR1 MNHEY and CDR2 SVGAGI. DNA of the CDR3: TGTGCCAGCAGGTTTAGCGGGGGGACGTACTACGAGCAGTACTTC. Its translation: CASRFSGGTYYEQYF.

The CDR3 protein is CASSLGLAGATDTQYF. The CDR3 nucleotides are TGTGCCAGCAGTTTGGGACTAGCGGGGGCCACAGATACGCAGTATTTT. The chain employs TRBV6-2 or TRBV6-3 and TRBJ2-3; 14 nucleotides align to TRBD2. This CDR3 has 16 amino acids. V lost 4 bases and J lost 2; bases outside the gene matches: 2. CDR1 and CDR2 from the germline V gene are MNHEY and SVGEGT.

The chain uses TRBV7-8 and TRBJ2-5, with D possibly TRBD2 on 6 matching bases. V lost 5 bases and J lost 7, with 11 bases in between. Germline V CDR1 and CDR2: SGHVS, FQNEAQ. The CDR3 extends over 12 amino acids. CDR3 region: CASSPSDLTQYF. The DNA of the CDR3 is TGTGCCAGCAGCCCTAGCGATTTGACCCAGTACTTC.

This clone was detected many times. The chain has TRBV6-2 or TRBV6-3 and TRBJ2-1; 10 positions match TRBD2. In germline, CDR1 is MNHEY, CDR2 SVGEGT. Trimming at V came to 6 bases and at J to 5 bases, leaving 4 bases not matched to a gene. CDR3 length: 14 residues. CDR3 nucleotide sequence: TGTGCCAGCAGGCCTAGCGGGGGCCACAATGAGCAGTTCTTC. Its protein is CASRPSGGHNEQFF.

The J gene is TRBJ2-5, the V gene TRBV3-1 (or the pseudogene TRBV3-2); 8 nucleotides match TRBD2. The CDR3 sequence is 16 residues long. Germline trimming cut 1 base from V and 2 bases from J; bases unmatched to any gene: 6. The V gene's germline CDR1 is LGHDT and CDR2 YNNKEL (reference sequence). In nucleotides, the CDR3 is TGTGCCAGCAGCCAAGGAAAGCGGGGGCCGCAAGAGACCCAGTACTTC. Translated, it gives CASSQGKRGPQETQYF.

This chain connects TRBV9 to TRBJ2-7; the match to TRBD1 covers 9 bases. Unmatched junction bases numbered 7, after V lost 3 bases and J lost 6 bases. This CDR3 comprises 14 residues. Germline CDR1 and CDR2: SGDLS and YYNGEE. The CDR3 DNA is TGTGCCAGCAGCGCCCTGGACAGGGGAGGCGAGCAGTACTTC. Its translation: CASSALDRGGEQYF.

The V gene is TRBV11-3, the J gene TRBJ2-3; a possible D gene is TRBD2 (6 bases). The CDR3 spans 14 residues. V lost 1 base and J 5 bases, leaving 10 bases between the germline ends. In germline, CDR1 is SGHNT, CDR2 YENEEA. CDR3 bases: TGTGCCAGCAGCTTAGGTGCGGGGATAGATACGCAGTATTTT. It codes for CASSLGAGIDTQYF.

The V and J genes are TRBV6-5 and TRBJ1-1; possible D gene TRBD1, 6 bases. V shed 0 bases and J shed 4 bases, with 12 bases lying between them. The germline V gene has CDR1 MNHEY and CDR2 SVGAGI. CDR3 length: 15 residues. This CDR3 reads CASSYSLGGGTEAFF. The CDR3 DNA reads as TGTGCCAGCAGTTACTCCCTAGGGGGGGGCACTGAAGCTTTCTTT.

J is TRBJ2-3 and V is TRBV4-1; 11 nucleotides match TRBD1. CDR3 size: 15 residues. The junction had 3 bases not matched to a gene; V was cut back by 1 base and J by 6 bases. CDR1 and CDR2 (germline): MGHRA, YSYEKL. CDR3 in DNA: TGCGCCAGCAGCCAAGTCGGGACAGGGGGGGATACGCAGTATTTT. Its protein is CASSQVGTGGDTQYF.

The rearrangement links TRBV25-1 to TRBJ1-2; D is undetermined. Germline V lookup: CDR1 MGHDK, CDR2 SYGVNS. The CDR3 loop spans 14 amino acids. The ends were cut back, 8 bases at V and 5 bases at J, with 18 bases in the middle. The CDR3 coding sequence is TGTGCCAGCTCCCCTAGGAGTTCGGGGTATGGCTACACCTTC. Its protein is CASSPRSSGYGYTF.

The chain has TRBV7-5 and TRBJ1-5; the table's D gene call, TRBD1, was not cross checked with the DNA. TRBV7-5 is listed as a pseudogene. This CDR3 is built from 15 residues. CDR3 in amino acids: CVRSFRQGLHQPQHF. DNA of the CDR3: TGTGTCAGAAGCTTTCGACAGGGCCTCCATCAGCCCCAGCATTTT.

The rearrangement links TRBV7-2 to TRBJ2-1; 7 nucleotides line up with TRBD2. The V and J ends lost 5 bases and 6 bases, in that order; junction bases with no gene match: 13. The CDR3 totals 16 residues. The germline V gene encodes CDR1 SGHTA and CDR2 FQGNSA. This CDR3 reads CASSPLTSVIFNEQFF. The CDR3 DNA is TGTGCCAGCAGCCCTCTTACTAGCGTTATATTCAATGAGCAGTTCTTC. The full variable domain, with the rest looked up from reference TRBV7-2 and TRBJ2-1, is GAGVSQSPSNKVTEKGKDVELRCDPISGHTALYWYRQSLGQGLEFLIYFQGNSAPDKSGLPSDRFSAERTGGSVSTLTIQRTQQEDSAVYLCASSPLTSVIFNEQFFGPGTRLTVL.